The T cell receptor beta chain described here comes from a study of cytomegalovirus exposure and HLA in healthy donors. The germline gives CDR1 MRHNA, CDR2 SNTAGT. The CDR3 spans 15 residues. V lost 5 bases and J 0 bases, leaving 8 bases between the germline ends. 13 Jbeta primers and 60 Vbeta primers were used for the PCR. TCRdb's table, derived via immunoSEQ multiplex PCR, lists solely in-frame clones and lacks some. The data contain fewer than 200,000 clones, roughly two thirds of them singletons. Samples came from healthy bone marrow donors. V is TRBV6-4 and J is TRBJ2-6; D ambiguous. The sequenced sample was PBMCs. This TCR derives from a woman between 18 and 29 years old in good health and CMV-seropositive. CDR3 in DNA: TGTGCCAGCAGTTTGGAGAACTCTGGGGCCAACGTCCTGACTTTC. The encoded protein is CASSLENSGANVLTF.